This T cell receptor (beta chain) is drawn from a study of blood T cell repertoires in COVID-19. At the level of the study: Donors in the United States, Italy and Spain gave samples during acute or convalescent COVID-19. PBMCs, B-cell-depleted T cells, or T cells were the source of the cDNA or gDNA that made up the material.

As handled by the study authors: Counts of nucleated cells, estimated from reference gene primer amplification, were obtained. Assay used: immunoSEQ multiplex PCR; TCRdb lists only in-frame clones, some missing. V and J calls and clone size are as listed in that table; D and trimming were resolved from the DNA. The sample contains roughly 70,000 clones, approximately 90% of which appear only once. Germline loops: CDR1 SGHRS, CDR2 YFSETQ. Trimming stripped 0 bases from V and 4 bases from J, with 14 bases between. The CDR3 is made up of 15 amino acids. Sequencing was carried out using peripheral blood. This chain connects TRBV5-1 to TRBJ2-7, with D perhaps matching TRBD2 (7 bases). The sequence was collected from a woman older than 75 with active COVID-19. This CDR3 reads CASSLAQGGGYEQYF. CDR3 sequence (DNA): TGCGCCAGCAGCTTGGCACAGGGCGGGGGTTACGAGCAGTACTTC.